This TCR beta chain appears in the sequencing data of a study of blood T cell repertoires in COVID-19. Study in general: Nucleic acid was either cDNA or gDNA, and it came from T cells, B-cell-depleted T cells, or PBMCs.

Assay used: immunoSEQ multiplex PCR; TCRdb lists only in-frame clones, some missing. The table has some 70,000 clones, 88% seen once; the top ten hold approximately 6.8%. The germline gives CDR1 MNHEY, CDR2 SMNVEV (reference sequence). Trimming at V came to 2 bases and at J to 8 bases, leaving 12 bases not matched to a gene. CDR3 length equals 17 residues. What was sequenced was peripheral blood. The chain is built from TRBV27 and TRBJ2-2, with 9 bases aligning to TRBD2. The source of this sequence is a woman in her 70s with acute or convalescent COVID-19. The CDR3 here is CASSLTSGLAGYGELFF. CDR3 DNA sequence: TGTGCCAGCAGTTTAACCAGCGGGCTAGCGGGGTATGGGGAGCTGTTTTTT.